Below, one T cell receptor beta chain is given with its context. No cognate antigen has been identified for it. No base-level quality is on record; no much larger clone is a single base apart. Receptors were amplified or captured by the immunoSEQ multiplex PCR assay. The multiplex PCR relied on a mix of 60 forward primers for TCR Vbeta segments and 13 reverse primers for TCR Jbeta segments. The CDR3 region of rearranged TCR beta genes was amplified from genomic DNA by a multiplex PCR assay. On the Illumina HiSeq System, the amplified TCR beta libraries were sequenced as 87-base-pair reads. Turning to the authors' computational methods: In a later analysis, tens of millions of unique TCR beta chains were counted across the roughly 700 repertoires, and approximately 11 million of these chains were shared by at least two donors. Raw reads were error-corrected and collapsed into unique sequences with a nearest-neighbor algorithm that merged closely related sequences to remove PCR and sequencing errors. Alignment of CDR3 sequences to IMGT reference sequences was used to assign V, D and J gene segments. Each retained sequence needed at least a six-nucleotide match to both a V gene segment and a J gene segment. Rearrangements were called productive when the CDR3 lacked stop codons and stayed in frame with V and J; all others were non-productive. CDR3 was defined by IMGT convention, running from the second conserved V-encoded cysteine to the conserved J-encoded phenylalanine. The earlier analysis of roughly 590 of the donors excluded sequences that lacked an unambiguous match to a single V gene segment. In an earlier analysis of approximately 500 of the donors, a V segment was called functional when productive rearrangements were above 56.7%, and segregating when the standard deviation between donors exceeded 5%. A statistical classification framework was developed to diagnose cytomegalovirus status using the catalog of TCR beta chain sequences. A later analysis assigned V and J genes by comparing TCR nucleotide sequences with IMGT/GENE-DB human TR gene sequences. A later analysis assigned CDR3 sequences and most-parsimonious VDJ recombination scenarios with the TCRdist pipeline. In a later analysis, each TCR beta chain was defined by its CDR3 amino acid sequence together with its V-gene family, and reads without a unique V-gene family were excluded. To address suspected cross-contamination and a sequencing artifact, a later analysis removed approximately 600 highly shared, low-generation-probability nucleotide sequences. In a later analysis, a clonal expansion index for each public chain was calculated from normalized within-repertoire ranks of inferred template counts. In a later analysis, generation probabilities were computed with a VDJ recombination model fitted to out-of-frame rearrangements, and the resulting probabilities were checked against IGoR. Hypergeometric tests were used in a later analysis to score TCR-TCR, TCR-HLA and TCR-CMV co-occurrence, with a repertoire-size bias correction applied to the TCR pairs. To estimate false discovery rates, a later analysis permuted the HLA or CMV assignments 20 times. A later analysis grouped co-occurring TCRs with DBSCAN, adding TCRdist sequence similarity when clustering within HLA-allele-positive subsets. Co-occurrence clustering excluded repertoires with fewer than 30,000 or more than 120,000 public chains, plus five with anomalous nucleotide sharing. Sourced from immuneACCESS, this table was stored by TCRdb with only in-frame sequences that have V and J called. A share of the clones is absent; for the studies checked, an unresolved V gene accounts for under half, and the remainder has no known explanation. D and trimming come from the DNA, and the V and J calls and clone size come from that table. For this sample there are more than 95,000 clones; roughly four fifths appear just once. Roughly 2% of the sample rests with the top ten.

The cohort was made up of approximately 700 healthy bone marrow donors. Cohort members were all nominally healthy when sampled, although unrecorded immune exposures were likely present. The donor was CMV seronegative and was included in the group of about 350 seronegative cohort members. A peripheral blood sample was collected from each donor, and TCR beta sequencing was performed on peripheral blood mononuclear cells. The Qiagen DNeasy Blood Extraction Kit was used to extract genomic DNA from the blood cell samples. The data belong to a study of cytomegalovirus exposure and HLA in healthy donors (dated by TCRdb to about 2017). As for the study more broadly: According to an earlier analysis of 587 of the donors, some 180 million T cells yielded 120 million or so unique TCR beta sequences and approximately 300 Gb of sequence data. Roughly 300 gigabases of sequencing data and roughly 90 million unique TCR sequences were included in an early release covering over 600 HLA-typed donors. Of the approximately 400 genotyped donors, around 81% fell in the genetic ancestry cluster associated with self-reported Caucasian donors. The aim of the study was to test whether cataloging public T cell receptors could identify signatures of past pathogen exposure. The study used immunosequencing to profile the T cell repertoires of several hundred subjects and linked those repertoires to cytomegalovirus serostatus. In addition to the first cohort of 650 to 800 subjects, a separate validation cohort of some 120 different subjects was used. High-throughput TCR immunosequencing, statistical association of individual TCRs with disease status, and machine learning were combined to predict cytomegalovirus infection status. A later analysis re-examined previously published TCR beta repertoires from more than 600 donors and added high-resolution HLA genotyping to investigate patterns of TCR occurrence. Rather than using new phenotypic data, the later analysis identified candidate immune exposures from TCR beta sequences and from how often those sequences occurred across donors. An earlier analysis of about 620 of the donors applied high-throughput TCR beta sequencing to assess whether each TCR beta V gene segment acted as functional or pseudogenic. Donor age, sex, ethnicity and CMV serostatus were compiled together with the repertoire data. A later genetic analysis used genome-wide SNP genotypes for about 65% of the roughly 700 donors, treating that subset as a discovery cohort. Every repertoire in the discovery cohort had been generated on one and the same sequencing platform. HLA typing covered class I and class II loci at four-digit resolution. The number of typed donors differed by locus: about 620-640 for A, B, C, DRB1 and DQB1; 500 to 550 for DQA1; around 580 for DPA1; and around 490 for DPB1. A handful of DR-DQ haplotypes were handled as single units for association and clustering because linkage in the cohort was strong. Among 350 to 400 genotyped donors of the cohort, an average of about 240,000 unique TCR beta nucleotide sequences were sequenced per donor, around a sixth of them non-productive.

For CDR1 and CDR2, the germline V gene (reference sequence) lists SEHNR and FQNEAQ. The CDR3 runs 13 residues from the cysteine to the phenylalanine. CDR3 DNA is the only sequence kept; it has 39 bases, read in frame from the first base. The research as a whole found: According to a later analysis, most CMV-associated TCR beta chains appeared to be HLA-restricted, and the HLA associations seemed to be driven largely by CMV exposure. A later analysis reported that several top co-occurrence clusters appeared linked to parvovirus B19, influenza, CMV and Epstein-Barr virus. According to a later analysis, TCR association rates differed among HLA loci, with DRB1 alleles showing the most associated TCRs and HLA-C alleles showing the fewest. Compared with the roughly 670-donor mean, donors in an Asian-associated ancestry cluster had fewer N-insertions in productive TCRs, according to a later genetic analysis. Cytomegalovirus status was reported to be diagnosed by the classifier with high specificity and sensitivity in both the original and validation cohorts. Only TCR beta chains were sequenced in this cohort, and the absence of alpha or paired-chain data limited detectable features. CMV serostatus was the only immune exposure information available for the cohort. A few of the identified cytomegalovirus-associated TCR beta chains were confirmed in vitro to be specific for cytomegalovirus antigens. According to the authors, the approach could potentially be generalized to other disease states and immunological phenotypes. A cluster of highly shared sequence variants was judged likely to represent a technical artifact of the sequencing pipeline. Some IMGT-functional V segments, including TRBV6-2 and TRBV6-3, could not be distinguished by the 87-base-pair reads and were therefore excluded. Because counts were too low, roughly 16 rarely observed V segments, including chromosome 9 orphons, were excluded from the earlier analysis of several hundred of the donors. A later analysis found that HLA-associated TCR beta chains were more clonally expanded and had lower generation probabilities than equally common non-associated chains. In the study, about 150 TCR beta chains were listed as associated with cytomegalovirus. Because HLA typing was unavailable for some donors at each locus, only the typed subset was used in association tests. V-gene and J-gene trimming of TCR beta chains was associated with a missense DCLRE1C variant in a later genetic analysis, and the association was replicated in an independent cohort. In an earlier analysis of fewer than 700 of the donors, most TCR beta V segments appeared in productive rearrangements about 87% or about 30% of the time, broadly matching IMGT annotations. Assigning TCR associations to individual alleles was difficult when HLA alleles, especially DR and DQ, strongly co-occurred. Most TCR sequences were seen in very few donors, while some public TCRs were found in many individuals. Linkage disequilibrium might explain the correlated functional status among segregating V segments, but an unknown experimental factor could not be ruled out. A later analysis associated 15,000 or so TCR beta sequences with specific HLA alleles at a false discovery rate of 0.05. A further reported finding was that TCR beta sequences accurately predicted the HLA-A and HLA-B alleles for most subjects in the first cohort. Sequencing depth was assumed to be roughly uniform across donors in the presence/absence analyses, though that assumption may not hold.

The specimen sequenced was PBMCs. The receptor was isolated from a man between 18 and 35 years old in good health and CMV-seronegative. The V and J segments used are TRBV7-9 and TRBJ2-5, with no D gene named confidently. Gene TRBJ2-7 matches the end of the DNA better, so the J call may be wrong. The CDR3 protein: CASSSGVSYEQYF. In nucleotides, the sequence is TGTGCCAGCAGCTCTGGAGTTTCCTACGAGCAGTACTTC.